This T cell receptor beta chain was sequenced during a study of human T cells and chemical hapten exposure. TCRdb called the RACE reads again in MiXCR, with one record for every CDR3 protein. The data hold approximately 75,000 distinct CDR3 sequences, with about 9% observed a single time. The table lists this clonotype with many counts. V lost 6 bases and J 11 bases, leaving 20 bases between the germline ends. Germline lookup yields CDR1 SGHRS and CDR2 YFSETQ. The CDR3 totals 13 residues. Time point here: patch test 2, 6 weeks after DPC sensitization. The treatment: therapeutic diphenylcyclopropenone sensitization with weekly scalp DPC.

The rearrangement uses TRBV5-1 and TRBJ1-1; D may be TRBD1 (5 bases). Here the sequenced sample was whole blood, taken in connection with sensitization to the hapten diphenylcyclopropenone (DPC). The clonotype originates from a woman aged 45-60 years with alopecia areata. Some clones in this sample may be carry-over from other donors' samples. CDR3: CASKNQGDLDAFF. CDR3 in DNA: TGCGCCAGCAAGAACCAGGGTGATTTGGACGCTTTCTTT. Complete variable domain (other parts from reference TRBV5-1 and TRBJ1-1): KAGVTQTPRYLIKTRGQQVTLSCSPISGHRSVSWYQQTPGQGLQFLFEYFSETQRNKGNFPGRFSGRQFSNSRSEMNVSTLELGDSALYLCASKNQGDLDAFFGQGTRLTVV.